The 18 T cell receptor beta chains reported below all come from one sample, sequenced in a study of blood T cell repertoires in COVID-19. The method was immunoSEQ multiplex PCR; TCRdb's version includes in-frame clones alone and lacks a portion of them. The table shows 70,000 to 95,000 clones, with about nine tenths occurring only once. Sequencing was done on a sample of peripheral blood. The source of these receptors is a human donor with active COVID-19. The donor label of this sample is uncertain.

The chain has TRBV4-3 and TRBJ2-1; the D gene is possibly TRBD2 (5 bases). Germline values: CDR1 LGHNA, CDR2 YSLEER. V was trimmed by 0 bases and J by 4 bases, leaving 16 bases between them. This CDR3 contains 17 residues. CDR3 in amino acids: CASSQDQKRGAYNEQFF. DNA of the CDR3: TGCGCCAGCAGCCAAGATCAGAAACGGGGTGCTTACAATGAGCAGTTCTTC.

The gene calls are TRBV6-5 and TRBJ2-1; 7 nucleotides align to TRBD1. Germline V gene lookup returns CDR1 MNHEY and CDR2 SVGAGI. V lost 0 bases, J lost 8 bases, and 7 bases stayed unmatched. The CDR3 length is 15 residues. The CDR3 region has the DNA TGTGCCAGCAGTTACTCAGGACGACAGGGTGATGAGCAGTTCTTC. Residues: CASSYSGRQGDEQFF.

The genes are TRBV13 and TRBJ2-7; D gene uncertain. The CDR3 runs to 15 residues. V lost 0 bases and J 0 bases, leaving 9 bases between the germline ends. The V gene's germline CDR1 is PRHDT and CDR2 FYEKMQ (reference sequence). CDR3 loop: CASSLGQLNSYEQYF. CDR3 DNA sequence: TGTGCCAGCAGCTTAGGACAGCTGAACTCCTACGAGCAGTACTTC.

The chain carries TRBV27 and TRBJ1-6; D unresolved. V was pared by 5 bases and J by 7 bases, with 24 bases between. This CDR3 spans 18 amino acids. CDR1 is MNHEY, CDR2 SMNVEV, per germline (reference sequence). CDR3: CASSVRFPGSGLNSPLHF. CDR3 in DNA: TGTGCCAGCAGTGTTAGGTTTCCGGGATCCGGGCTAAATTCACCCCTCCACTTT.

The chain combines TRBV4-1 with TRBJ2-7; 8 bases align to TRBD2. V lost 0 bases to trimming and J lost 1 base; unmatched junction nucleotides: 8. The CDR3 loop spans 17 amino acids. Germline loops: CDR1 MGHRA, CDR2 YSYEKL. CDR3 DNA sequence: TGCGCCAGCAGCCAAGATTCCACTGGCGGGGGGTCCTACGAGCAGTACTTC. It specifies CASSQDSTGGGSYEQYF.

This sequence joins TRBV6-2 or TRBV6-3 and TRBJ1-1, with D possibly matching TRBD1 (5 bases). V was clipped by 4 bases and J by 0 bases, with 12 bases between them. CDR1 is MNHEY and CDR2 is SVGEGT in the germline V gene. The CDR3 is 15 amino acids. DNA of the CDR3: TGTGCCAGCAGTTTCTTAGGGGCGATGAACACTGAAGCTTTCTTT. Residues: CASSFLGAMNTEAFF.

This clone was seen just once. At the DNA level, this CDR3 is encoded by other sequences in the same sample as well. This sequence joins TRBV5-1 and TRBJ1-2, with 9 bases fitting TRBD1. This CDR3 comprises 15 residues. The J segment lost 1 base and the V segment lost 0 bases, leaving 1 base of the junction unmatched. Germline V gives CDR1 SGHRS, CDR2 YFSETQ. The CDR3: CASSLGGQGNYGYTF. In nucleotides, the CDR3 is TGCGCCAGCAGCTTGGGGGGACAGGGTAACTATGGCTACACCTTC.

V is TRBV4-3 and J is TRBJ2-1; D unresolved. Trimming pared 3 bases from V and 5 bases from J, leaving 2 bases between. The CDR3 is 11 residues long. The germline CDR1 and CDR2 sequences are LGHNA and YSLEER. The CDR3 region has the DNA TGCGCCAGCAGCCACAACAATGAGCAGTTCTTC. Its protein product is CASSHNNEQFF.

The CDR3 bases are TGTGCCAGCAGTCGTACTAACTTACAAGAGACCCAGTACTTC. Encoded protein: CASSRTNLQETQYF. V is TRBV7-2 and J is TRBJ2-5; D uncertain. V lost 6 bases, J lost 2 bases, and 13 bases lay in between. Germline CDR1 SGHTA, CDR2 FQGNSA. This CDR3 is built from 14 residues.

This clone was seen once. The chain carries TRBV5-5 and TRBJ1-1; 7 bases agree with TRBD1. This CDR3 comprises 16 residues. Trimming took 4 bases from V and 0 from J; bases not matched to a gene: 9. Germline V gives CDR1 SGHKS, CDR2 YYEKEE (reference sequence). Here the CDR3 DNA reads TGTGCCAGCAGCCCAGAACAGGGGACAATGAACACTGAAGCTTTCTTT. It specifies CASSPEQGTMNTEAFF.

V gene TRBV6-6 combines with J gene TRBJ1-4, with D possibly matching TRBD1 (6 bases). Germline V gene data show CDR1 as MNHNY and CDR2 as SVGAGI (reference sequence). Trimming pared 5 bases from V and 7 bases from J, leaving 14 bases between. The CDR3 contains 14 residues. CDR3 DNA: TGTGCCAGCAGTAACCAGGGGTCGGGTGAAAAACTGTTTTTT. As protein: CASSNQGSGEKLFF.

This chain joins TRBV28 and TRBJ2-7; 9 nucleotides line up with TRBD1. Germline V gene data show CDR1 as MDHEN and CDR2 as SYDVKM. J lost 0 bases, V lost 6 bases, and 3 bases had no gene match. This CDR3 spans 14 amino acids. The CDR3 sequence is CASRRQGGSYEQYF. The CDR3 region has the DNA TGTGCCAGCAGGAGACAGGGGGGCTCCTACGAGCAGTACTTC.

The chain uses TRBV3-1 (or the pseudogene TRBV3-2) and TRBJ2-2; 8 positions agree with TRBD2. Germline lookup yields CDR1 LGHDT and CDR2 YNNKEL (reference sequence). The CDR3 sequence is 17 residues long. Losses at the gene ends were 1 base for V and 5 bases for J; bases not matched to a gene: 9. This CDR3 reads CASSQALAGGRTGELFF. CDR3 sequence (DNA): TGTGCCAGCAGCCAAGCACTGGCGGGGGGAAGGACCGGGGAGCTGTTTTTT.

The V and J genes are TRBV6-6 and TRBJ2-5; 10 bases map to TRBD2. J was trimmed by 7 bases and V by 5 bases; bases with no gene match: 13. Germline V gene sequence: CDR1 MNHNY, CDR2 SVGAGI (reference sequence). The CDR3 totals 16 residues. DNA for the CDR3: TGTGCCAGCAGTACCAGCGGGGGGGCCCTCCCCGGGACCCAGTACTTC. It translates to CASSTSGGALPGTQYF.

In its sample, this clone was seen a few times. The chain links TRBV19 to TRBJ1-5, with D perhaps matching TRBD1 (5 bases). Trimming cost V 3 bases and J 8 bases, with 14 bases left between them. The CDR3 covers 14 residues. Looked up from germline, CDR1 is LNHDA and CDR2 is SQIVND (reference sequence). This chain's CDR3 is CASSIWGVREPQHF. The CDR3 DNA sequence: TGTGCCAGTAGTATTTGGGGGGTCAGGGAGCCCCAGCATTTT.

The chain is built from TRBV28 and TRBJ2-2; TRBD1 matches at 9 bases. J gave up 6 bases and V 4 bases, and 6 bases lay outside the gene matches. Germline V lookup: CDR1 MDHEN, CDR2 SYDVKM. The CDR3 is 15 residues long. CDR3 loop: CASSYTGTGSGELFF. The CDR3 DNA reads as TGTGCCAGCAGTTACACCGGGACAGGGTCCGGGGAGCTGTTTTTT.

The V gene is TRBV10-3, the J gene TRBJ2-6; D possibly corresponds to TRBD1 (7 bases). CDR1 and CDR2 (germline): ENHRY, SYGVKD. The CDR3 runs 19 residues. Trimming removed 2 bases at V and 3 bases at J, with 20 bases between. The CDR3 nucleotides are TGTGCCATCAGTGAGCCAGGGGGGACTGCCCAGAGTGGGGCCAACGTCCTGACTTTC. Protein product: CAISEPGGTAQSGANVLTF.

This sequence joins TRBV25-1 and TRBJ1-2, with D maybe TRBD1 (6 bases). The CDR3 totals 13 residues. Between the trimmed V and J ends, which lost 8 bases and 9 bases, there was a span of 19 bases. Germline V lookup: CDR1 MGHDK, CDR2 SYGVNS. DNA for the CDR3: TGTGCCAGCGGCGGGGGGGCCCGGCGAAGCTACACCTTC. Its translation: CASGGGARRSYTF.